This TCR beta chain was recorded in a study of control samples from healthy donors and cancer patients. Using immunoSEQ multiplex PCR, the repertoire was profiled, and TCRdb retains in-frame clones only, with some absent. The sample holds about 130,000 clones; about 92% are singletons and the top ten take roughly 1.7%. The sequencing input was PBMCs. The clonotype comes from a man aged 45 to 65 with head and neck cancer.

CDR3 bases: TGTGCCAGCAGTGTGACAGGACGGGACACCGGGGAGCTGTTTTTT. It translates to CASSVTGRDTGELFF. The rearrangement links TRBV6-1 to TRBJ2-2; TRBD1 might be the D (6 bases). The germline V gene has CDR1 MNHNS and CDR2 SASEGT. The CDR3 contains 15 residues. V lost 4 bases and J lost 3, with 12 bases in between.